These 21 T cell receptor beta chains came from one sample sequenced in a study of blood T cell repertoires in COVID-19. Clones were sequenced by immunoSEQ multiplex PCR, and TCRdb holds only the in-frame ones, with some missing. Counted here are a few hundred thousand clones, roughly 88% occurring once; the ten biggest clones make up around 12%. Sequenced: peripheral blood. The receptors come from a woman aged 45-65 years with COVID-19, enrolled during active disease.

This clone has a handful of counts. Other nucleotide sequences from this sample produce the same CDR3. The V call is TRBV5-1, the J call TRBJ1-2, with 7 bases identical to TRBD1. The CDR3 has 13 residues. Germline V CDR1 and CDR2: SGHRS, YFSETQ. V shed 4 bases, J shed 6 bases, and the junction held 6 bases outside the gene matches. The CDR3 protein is CASSGGQGDGYTF. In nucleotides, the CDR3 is TGCGCCAGCAGCGGCGGGCAGGGGGATGGCTACACCTTC.

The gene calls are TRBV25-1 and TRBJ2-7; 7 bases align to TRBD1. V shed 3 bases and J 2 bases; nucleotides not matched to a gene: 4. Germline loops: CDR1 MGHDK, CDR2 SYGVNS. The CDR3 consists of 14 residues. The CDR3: CASSDRGQTYEQYF. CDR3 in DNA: TGTGCCAGCAGTGATCGGGGACAGACCTACGAGCAGTACTTC.

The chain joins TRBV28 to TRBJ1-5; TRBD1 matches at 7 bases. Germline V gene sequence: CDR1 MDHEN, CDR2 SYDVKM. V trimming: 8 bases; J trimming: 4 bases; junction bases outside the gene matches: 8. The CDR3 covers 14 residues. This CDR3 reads CASHQGTENQPQHF. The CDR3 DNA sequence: TGTGCCAGCCACCAGGGGACAGAGAATCAGCCCCAGCATTTT.

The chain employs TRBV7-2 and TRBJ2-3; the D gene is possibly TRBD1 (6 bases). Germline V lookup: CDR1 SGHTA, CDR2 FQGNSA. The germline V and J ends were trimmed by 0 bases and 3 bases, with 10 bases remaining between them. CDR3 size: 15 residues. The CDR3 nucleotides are TGTGCCAGCAGCTTAGCCAGGGGCATGACAGATACGCAGTATTTT. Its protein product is CASSLARGMTDTQYF.

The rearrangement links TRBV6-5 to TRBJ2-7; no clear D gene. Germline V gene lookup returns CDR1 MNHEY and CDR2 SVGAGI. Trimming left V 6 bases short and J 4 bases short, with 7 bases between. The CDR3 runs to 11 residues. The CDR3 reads CASSRGYEQYF. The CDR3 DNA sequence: TGTGCCAGCAGCCGCGGTTACGAGCAGTACTTC.

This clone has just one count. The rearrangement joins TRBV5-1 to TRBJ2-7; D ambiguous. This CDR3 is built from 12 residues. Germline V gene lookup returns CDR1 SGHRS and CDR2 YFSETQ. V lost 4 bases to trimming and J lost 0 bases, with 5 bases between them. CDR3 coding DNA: TGCGCCAGCAGCCTGAGCTCCTACGAGCAGTACTTC. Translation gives CASSLSSYEQYF.

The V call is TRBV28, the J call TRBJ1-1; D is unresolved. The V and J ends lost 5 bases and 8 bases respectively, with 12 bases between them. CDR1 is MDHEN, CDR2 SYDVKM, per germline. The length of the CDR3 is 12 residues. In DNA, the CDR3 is TGTGCCAGCAGTGGTGGGCCCTTGGAAGCTTTCTTT. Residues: CASSGGPLEAFF. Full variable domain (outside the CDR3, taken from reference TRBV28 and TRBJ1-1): DVKVTQSSRYLVKRTGEKVFLECVQDMDHENMFWYRQDPGLGLRLIYFSYDVKMKEKGDIPEGYSVSREKKERFSLILESASTNQTSMYLCASSGGPLEAFFGQGTRLTVV.

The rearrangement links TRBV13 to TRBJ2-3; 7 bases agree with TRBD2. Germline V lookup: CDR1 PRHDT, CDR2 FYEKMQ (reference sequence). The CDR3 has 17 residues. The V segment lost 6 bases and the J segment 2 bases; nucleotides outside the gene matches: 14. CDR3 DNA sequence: TGTGCCAGCAGTCGCAGGTTGGCGGGGGATTCCACAGATACGCAGTATTTT. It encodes CASSRRLAGDSTDTQYF.

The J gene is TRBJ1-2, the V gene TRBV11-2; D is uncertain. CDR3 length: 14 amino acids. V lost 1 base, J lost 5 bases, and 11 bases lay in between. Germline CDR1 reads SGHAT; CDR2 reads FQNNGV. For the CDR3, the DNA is TGTGCCAGCAGCTTAGGATTCCTGGCTTATGGCTACACCTTC. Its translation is CASSLGFLAYGYTF.

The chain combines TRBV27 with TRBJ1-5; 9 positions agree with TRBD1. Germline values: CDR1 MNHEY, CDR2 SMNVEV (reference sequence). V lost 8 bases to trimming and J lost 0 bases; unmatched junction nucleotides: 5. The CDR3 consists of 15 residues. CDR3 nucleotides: TGTGCCAGCCGGGACAGGGCACATAGCAATCAGCCCCAGCATTTT. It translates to CASRDRAHSNQPQHF.

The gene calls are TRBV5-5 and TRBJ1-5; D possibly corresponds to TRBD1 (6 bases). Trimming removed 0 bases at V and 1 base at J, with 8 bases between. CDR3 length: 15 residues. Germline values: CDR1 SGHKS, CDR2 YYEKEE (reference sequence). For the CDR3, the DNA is TGTGCCAGCAGCTTGGTTGGACAGAGCAATCAGCCCCAGCATTTT. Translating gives CASSLVGQSNQPQHF.

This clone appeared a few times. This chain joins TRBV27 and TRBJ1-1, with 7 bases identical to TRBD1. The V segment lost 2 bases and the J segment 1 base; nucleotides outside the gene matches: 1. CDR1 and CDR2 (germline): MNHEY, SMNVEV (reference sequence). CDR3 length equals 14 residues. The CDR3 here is CASSLDRANTEAFF. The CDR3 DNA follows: TGTGCCAGCAGTTTAGACAGGGCGAACACTGAAGCTTTCTTT.

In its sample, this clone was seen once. The CDR3 loop is CASSNGGWGGNTIYF. DNA of the CDR3: TGTGCCAGCAGCAATGGGGGGTGGGGCGGGAACACCATATATTTT. The chain uses TRBV7-8 and TRBJ1-3; possibly TRBD1 for D (5 bases). The length of the CDR3 is 15 residues. Germline-derived CDR1 and CDR2 are SGHVS and FQNEAQ. V lost 5 bases and J lost 7, with 18 bases in between.

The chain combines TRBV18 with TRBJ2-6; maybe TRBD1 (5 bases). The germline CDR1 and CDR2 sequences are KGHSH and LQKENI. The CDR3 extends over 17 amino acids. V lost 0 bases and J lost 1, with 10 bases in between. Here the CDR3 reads CASSPPNRFSGANVLTF. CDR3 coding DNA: TGTGCCAGCTCACCACCAAACAGGTTTTCTGGGGCCAACGTCCTGACTTTC.

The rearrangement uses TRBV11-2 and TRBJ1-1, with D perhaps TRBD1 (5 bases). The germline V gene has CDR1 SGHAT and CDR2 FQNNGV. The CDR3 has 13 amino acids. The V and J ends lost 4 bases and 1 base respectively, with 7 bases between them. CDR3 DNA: TGTGCCAGCAGCTGGGGGGGGAACACTGAAGCTTTCTTT. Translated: CASSWGGNTEAFF.

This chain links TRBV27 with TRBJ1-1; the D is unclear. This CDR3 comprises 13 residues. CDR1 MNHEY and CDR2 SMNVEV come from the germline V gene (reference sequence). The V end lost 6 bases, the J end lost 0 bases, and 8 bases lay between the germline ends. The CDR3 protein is CASSLNLNTEAFF. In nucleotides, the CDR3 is TGTGCCAGCAGCCTCAACTTGAACACTGAAGCTTTCTTT.

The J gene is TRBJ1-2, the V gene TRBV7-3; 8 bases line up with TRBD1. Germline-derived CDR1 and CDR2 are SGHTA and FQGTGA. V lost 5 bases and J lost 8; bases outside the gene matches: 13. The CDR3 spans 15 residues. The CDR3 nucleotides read TGTGCCAGCAGCCCGAGGGTAGGACAGGGAATCGGCTACACCTTC. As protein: CASSPRVGQGIGYTF.

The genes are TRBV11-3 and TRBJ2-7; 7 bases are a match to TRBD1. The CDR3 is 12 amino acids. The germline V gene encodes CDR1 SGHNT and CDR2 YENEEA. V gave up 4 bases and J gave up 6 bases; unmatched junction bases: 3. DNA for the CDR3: TGTGCCAGCAGCTCGACAGGGTCCGAGCAGTACTTC. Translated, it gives CASSSTGSEQYF.

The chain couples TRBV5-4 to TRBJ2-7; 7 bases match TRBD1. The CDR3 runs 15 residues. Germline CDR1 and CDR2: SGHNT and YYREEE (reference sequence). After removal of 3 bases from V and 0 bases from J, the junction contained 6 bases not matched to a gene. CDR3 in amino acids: CASSWGTARSYEQYF. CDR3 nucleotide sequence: TGTGCCAGCAGCTGGGGGACAGCGCGCTCCTACGAGCAGTACTTC. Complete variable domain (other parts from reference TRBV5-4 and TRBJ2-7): ETGVTQSPTHLIKTRGQQVTLRCSSQSGHNTVSWYQQALGQGPQFIFQYYREEENGRGNFPPRFSGLQFPNYSSELNVNALELDDSALYLCASSWGTARSYEQYFGPGTRLTVT.

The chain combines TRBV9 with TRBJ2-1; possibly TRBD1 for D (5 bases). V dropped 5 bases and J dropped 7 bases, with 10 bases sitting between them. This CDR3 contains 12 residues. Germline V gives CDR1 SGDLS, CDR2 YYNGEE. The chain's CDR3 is CASSFRENEQFF. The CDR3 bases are TGTGCCAGCAGTTTCAGGGAAAATGAGCAGTTCTTC.

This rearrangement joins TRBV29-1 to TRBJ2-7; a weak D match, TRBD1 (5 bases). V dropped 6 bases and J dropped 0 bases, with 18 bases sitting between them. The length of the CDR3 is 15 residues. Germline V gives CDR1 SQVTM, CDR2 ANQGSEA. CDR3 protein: CSVEQTGEYSYEQYF. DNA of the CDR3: TGCAGCGTAGAACAAACAGGCGAGTACTCCTACGAGCAGTACTTC.